Sequencing of this TCR beta chain was carried out in a study of cytomegalovirus exposure and HLA in healthy donors. Overall study findings and caveats: Later analysis revealed greater clonal expansion in HLA-associated TCR beta chains than in equally common others. V- and J-gene trimming in TCR beta was tied to a missense DCLRE1C variant by an analysis performed later. In vitro checks showed that three CMV-associated chains really do target CMV antigens.

The CDR3 is 13 amino acids. Germline CDR1 reads SNHLY; CDR2 reads FYNNEI. The V gene end was trimmed by 8 bases and the J gene end by 7 bases; junction bases not matched to a gene: 8. About this clone: Its antigen is unknown.

A multiplex PCR was run with 60 Vbeta primers and 13 Jbeta primers. Libraries were prepared by immunoSEQ multiplex PCR; TCRdb keeps only in-frame clonotypes and omits some of them. The sample holds 90,000 to 150,000 clones. The TCR originated in a man aged 18 to 35 in good health and CMV-seronegative. The sequencing input was PBMCs. The chain uses TRBV2 and TRBJ2-1; 7 nucleotides line up with TRBD1. CDR3 sequence (DNA): TGTGCCAGCCCAGACAGGGCTATGAATGAGCAGTTCTTC. The encoded protein is CASPDRAMNEQFF.